One and the same sample provided the 10 T cell receptor beta chains below, sequenced in a study of T-cell reconstitution after alpha-beta-depleted transplantation in children. A library of TCRbeta sequences, prepared with unique molecular identifiers, was generated. TCRdb re-called the PCR reads with MiXCR, one entry per CDR3 protein. The sample shows 640,000 or so distinct CDR3 sequences, 16% of them seen only once. The sequencing here drew on PBMCs from the stem cell graft donor, taken from the stem cell graft. Receptors originate from a human donor who donated a stem cell graft to a child with acute myeloid leukemia.

This clonotype was recorded at least ten times. DNA for the CDR3: TGCAGTGCCCCTCGTCGGGATAGCAATCAGCCCCAGCATTTT. It yields the protein CSAPRRDSNQPQHF. The rearrangement links TRBV20-1 to TRBJ1-5; D gene ambiguous. CDR3 size: 14 residues. Trimming shortened V by 6 bases and J by 0 bases, and 12 bases separated the two germline ends. Germline CDR1 reads DFQATT; CDR2 reads SNEGSKA (reference sequence).

This clonotype was observed a handful of times. The chain couples TRBV4-3 to TRBJ2-7, with a possible D match to TRBD1 (6 bases). This CDR3 has 16 amino acids. Germline values: CDR1 LGHNA, CDR2 YSLEER. V was clipped by 0 bases and J by 0 bases, with 12 bases between them. Written as DNA, the CDR3 is TGCGCCAGCAGCCAAGACAGCCAGGGGAGCTCCTACGAGCAGTACTTC. Residues: CASSQDSQGSSYEQYF.

The chain uses TRBV7-2 and TRBJ2-3; perhaps TRBD2 as D (5 bases). The CDR3 is 15 residues long. CDR1 SGHTA and CDR2 FQGNSA come from the germline V gene. V was pared by 1 base and J by 4 bases, with 12 bases between. The CDR3: CASSLGSSFPDTQYF. CDR3 DNA sequence: TGTGCCAGCAGCTTAGGGTCTAGCTTCCCAGATACGCAGTATTTT.

This clonotype showed up many times. The chain uses TRBV6-1 and TRBJ1-2; 9 positions agree with TRBD1. Germline V lookup: CDR1 MNHNS, CDR2 SASEGT. This CDR3 contains 15 residues. The trim removed 5 bases at V and 3 bases at J, leaving 7 bases unmatched. CDR3: CASSQGQGFYYGYTF. The CDR3, as DNA: TGTGCCAGCAGTCAAGGACAGGGGTTTTACTATGGCTACACCTTC.

This clonotype was observed a few times. This sequence joins TRBV20-1 and TRBJ1-1; TRBD1 matches at 9 bases. The CDR3 has 15 amino acids. V gave up 6 bases and J gave up 4 bases; unmatched junction bases: 12. Germline V gene data show CDR1 as DFQATT and CDR2 as SNEGSKA (reference sequence). The CDR3 reads CSARVPGQGPTEAFF. For the CDR3, the DNA is TGCAGTGCCAGGGTTCCGGGACAGGGACCCACTGAAGCTTTCTTT.

V gene TRBV4-3 combines with J gene TRBJ2-2, with a weak D call TRBD1 (5 bases). Trimming removed 1 base from V and 4 bases from J, with 13 bases in between. CDR3 size: 16 residues. From germline, CDR1 is LGHNA and CDR2 YSLEER. CDR3 amino acids: CASSQVPDTSTGELFF. In DNA, the CDR3 is TGCGCCAGCAGCCAAGTGCCGGACACCTCCACCGGGGAGCTGTTTTTT.

This clonotype turned up a few times. The V and J genes are TRBV12-3 or TRBV12-4 and TRBJ1-2, with TRBD1 as a possible D gene (5 bases). V was clipped by 7 bases and J by 4 bases, with 13 bases between them. CDR3 size: 13 residues. CDR3 loop: CASTLGGIYGYTF. CDR3 coding DNA: TGTGCCAGCACCTTGGGGGGAATCTATGGCTACACCTTC.

The chain uses TRBV4-3 and TRBJ2-5; no definite D call. Per the germline V gene, CDR1 is LGHNA and CDR2 is YSLEER. V shed 4 bases and J shed 5 bases, with 20 bases lying between them. This CDR3 is built from 16 residues. The chain's CDR3 is CASSRVATSLGETQYF. As DNA, the CDR3 is TGCGCCAGCAGCCGAGTGGCGACGTCGCTGGGGGAGACCCAGTACTTC.

The chain carries TRBV7-3 and TRBJ2-7; D is ambiguous. CDR1 and CDR2 (germline): SGHTA, FQGTGA. This CDR3 is built from 15 residues. The germline V and J ends were trimmed by 0 bases and 6 bases, with 15 bases remaining between them. CDR3 DNA: TGTGCCAGCAGCTTAACGGGCAGCCGTAACTCCGAGCAGTACTTC. Its protein product is CASSLTGSRNSEQYF.

V is TRBV7-2 and J is TRBJ2-5; TRBD2 agrees at 11 bases. With V trimmed by 2 bases and J by 2 bases, 4 bases remained unmatched. The CDR3 spans 16 residues. CDR1 is SGHTA, CDR2 FQGNSA, per germline. This CDR3 is CASSLTSGGLQETQYF. The CDR3 DNA is TGTGCCAGCAGCTTAACTAGCGGGGGACTTCAAGAGACCCAGTACTTC.